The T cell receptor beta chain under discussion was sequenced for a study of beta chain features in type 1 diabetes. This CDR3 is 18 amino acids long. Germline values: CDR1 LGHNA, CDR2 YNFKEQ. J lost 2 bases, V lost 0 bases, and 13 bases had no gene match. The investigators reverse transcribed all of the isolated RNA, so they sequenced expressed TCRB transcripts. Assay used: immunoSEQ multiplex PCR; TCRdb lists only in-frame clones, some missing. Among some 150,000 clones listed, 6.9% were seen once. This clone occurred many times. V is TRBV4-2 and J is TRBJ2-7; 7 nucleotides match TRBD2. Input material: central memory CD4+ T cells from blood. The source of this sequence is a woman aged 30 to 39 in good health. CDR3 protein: CASSQDMSGKEFAYEQYF. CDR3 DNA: TGTGCCAGCAGCCAAGATATGAGCGGGAAGGAGTTTGCCTACGAGCAGTACTTC.